The present T cell receptor (beta chain) was sequenced within a study of graft-versus-host responses after intestinal transplantation. Across the study: The study gave all recipients anti-thymocyte globulin induction, then tacrolimus and steroids for two to three years.

Study findings and constraints: Circulating GvH clone levels at their peak were associated with HvG declines (early post-transplant). Detection of GvH clones occurred in recipient marrow, and some had their first appearance in ileum or blood.

CDR3 length: 15 amino acids. Looked up from germline, CDR1 is SQVTM and CDR2 is ANQGSEA. V was pared by 0 bases and J by 0 bases, with 8 bases between. As regards this clone: Its antigen is still unknown.

TCRdb's table, derived via immunoSEQ multiplex PCR, lists solely in-frame clones and lacks some. In the table there are 75,000 to 90,000 clones, about 88% of which are singletons. The chain joins TRBV29-1 to TRBJ1-4, with D uncertain. The sample consisted of unstimulated CD4+ T cells sorted from spleen or lymph node cells, taken before intestinal transplant. This receptor was obtained from a human donor who received an intestinal transplant. CDR3 loop: CSVEDLRATNEKLFF. CDR3 DNA sequence: TGCAGCGTTGAAGATTTACGAGCAACTAATGAAAAACTGTTTTTT.